These 28 T cell receptor beta chains came from one sample sequenced in a study of CD8 T cells in ankylosing spondylitis. TCRdb reprocessed the 5' RACE reads via MiXCR and lists one record per CDR3 protein. In the table there are around 890,000 distinct CDR3 sequences, 10% to 15% of which are singletons. Whole-study findings and limits: Within ankylosing spondylitis blood, a TCR beta motif made up of eight or nine highly homologous variants appeared to be characteristic.

Their specific antigens are unknown. What was sequenced was blood, either unsorted or a sorted T cell fraction (not recorded which). The receptor set was obtained from a male donor with ankylosing spondylitis.

This clonotype occurred many times. The genes are TRBV7-2 and TRBJ2-4; no clear D. The CDR3 has 13 residues. Trimming removed 6 bases from V and 1 base from J, with 7 bases in between. Germline assignment: CDR1 SGHTA and CDR2 FQGNSA. The CDR3 nucleotides are TGTGCCAGCAGTCCCGGGGCCAAAAACATTCAGTACTTC. Its protein is CASSPGAKNIQYF. The full variable domain, completed using reference TRBV7-2 and TRBJ2-4, is GAGVSQSPSNKVTEKGKDVELRCDPISGHTALYWYRQSLGQGLEFLIYFQGNSAPDKSGLPSDRFSAERTGGSVSTLTIQRTQQEDSAVYLCASSPGAKNIQYFGAGTRLSVL.

The CDR3 DNA follows: TGTGCCAGCAGCCAAGCAGGGGTAGATACCGGGGAGCTGTTTTTT. This gives the protein CASSQAGVDTGELFF. The chain couples TRBV4-2 to TRBJ2-2, with D possibly matching TRBD1 (6 bases). V lost 1 base and J 5 bases, leaving 11 bases between the germline ends. The CDR3 totals 15 residues. The germline V gene has CDR1 LGHNA and CDR2 YNFKEQ.

In this sample, this clonotype turned up a few times. The chain employs TRBV29-1 and TRBJ2-5, with 8 positions matching TRBD2. V shed 6 bases and J 1 base; nucleotides not matched to a gene: 7. The CDR3 is 14 residues long. Germline CDR1 is SQVTM and CDR2 is ANQGSEA. DNA of the CDR3: TGCAGCGTCTGGGGCCTAGCGGGCCAAGAGACCCAGTACTTC. This encodes CSVWGLAGQETQYF.

This clonotype was seen at least ten times. The chain is built from TRBV15 and TRBJ1-1, with D hard to call. Deletions cut 1 base from V and 5 bases from J, with 17 bases between. The CDR3 totals 16 residues. The germline gives CDR1 LNHNV, CDR2 YYDKDF (reference sequence). DNA of the CDR3: TGTGCCACCAGCAGAGGTGACCCCGGGTTGGTGACTGAAGCTTTCTTT. Protein product: CATSRGDPGLVTEAFF.

At least ten counts were recorded for this clonotype. V usage is TRBV29-1 and J usage is TRBJ2-5; D is undetermined. Trimming shortened V by 5 bases and J by 1 base, and 8 bases separated the two germline ends. This CDR3 has 12 amino acids. Germline V gene lookup returns CDR1 SQVTM and CDR2 ANQGSEA. CDR3 in amino acids: CSVRAFQETQYF. CDR3 DNA: TGCAGCGTTCGGGCTTTCCAAGAGACCCAGTACTTC.

The chain recombines TRBV5-5 with TRBJ2-1; D might be TRBD2 (7 bases). V was shortened by 0 bases and J by 6 bases, with 13 bases between the two germline ends. Germline lookup yields CDR1 SGHKS and CDR2 YYEKEE (reference sequence). The CDR3 covers 15 residues. CDR3 region: CASSLGGGWSNEQFF. The CDR3 DNA reads TGTGCCAGCAGCTTGGGGGGGGGCTGGAGCAATGAGCAGTTCTTC.

This clonotype was found a few times. The V call is TRBV20-1, the J call TRBJ1-1; D might be TRBD1 (5 bases). Germline V gene data show CDR1 as DFQATT and CDR2 as SNEGSKA (reference sequence). This CDR3 comprises 14 residues. The ends were cut back, 0 bases at V and 8 bases at J, with 16 bases in the middle. This CDR3 is CSARDRGRGWEAFF. In DNA form, the CDR3 reads TGCAGTGCTAGAGATCGGGGAAGGGGATGGGAAGCTTTCTTT.

This clonotype was detected ten times or more. The J gene is TRBJ2-5, the V gene TRBV12-3 or TRBV12-4; D remains unclear. The CDR3 consists of 13 residues. V was clipped by 3 bases and J by 1 base, with 6 bases between them. CDR3 DNA sequence: TGTGCCAGCAGTTTTTGGGCCCAAGAGACCCAGTACTTC. Translated: CASSFWAQETQYF.

This clonotype was recorded once. V gene TRBV5-1 combines with J gene TRBJ2-7; D possibly corresponds to TRBD1 (8 bases). Trimming removed 1 base at V and 2 bases at J, with 13 bases between. This CDR3 has 15 amino acids. Germline V gene data show CDR1 as SGHRS and CDR2 as YFSETQ. CDR3 loop: CASSLTGGLTYEQYF. The CDR3 nucleotides are TGCGCCAGCAGCTTGACAGGGGGACTAACCTACGAGCAGTACTTC.

J is TRBJ2-7 and V is TRBV7-2, with D possibly matching TRBD2 (5 bases). V was clipped by 5 bases and J by 2 bases, with 13 bases between them. Germline values: CDR1 SGHTA, CDR2 FQGNSA. The CDR3 is 14 residues long. CDR3 amino acids: CASSPRTSAYEQYF. The CDR3 DNA reads as TGTGCCAGCAGCCCCCGGACTTCAGCCTACGAGCAGTACTTC.

This clonotype was observed a handful of times. The rearrangement joins TRBV28 to TRBJ2-7; D is tentatively TRBD1 or TRBD2 (5 bases each). Germline lookup yields CDR1 MDHEN and CDR2 SYDVKM. This CDR3 comprises 14 residues. V dropped 7 bases and J dropped 3 bases, with 16 bases sitting between them. The CDR3 region has the DNA TGTGCCAGCACCTTGAGGGGAACCCACTACGAGCAGTACTTC. Protein: CASTLRGTHYEQYF.

This clonotype was seen more than once but under ten times. The chain links TRBV20-1 to TRBJ2-1, with 7 positions matching TRBD2. The CDR3 runs 11 residues. The germline V gene has CDR1 DFQATT and CDR2 SNEGSKA (reference sequence). V was clipped by 2 bases and J by 15 bases; unmatched bases: 7. The CDR3 region is CSARSGTPGFF. The CDR3, as DNA: TGCAGTGCTAGAAGCGGGACCCCGGGGTTCTTC.

The chain uses TRBV28 and TRBJ1-5; 7 nucleotides align to TRBD1. The J segment lost 2 bases and the V segment lost 6 bases, leaving 7 bases of the junction unmatched. CDR1 is MDHEN and CDR2 is SYDVKM in the germline V gene. This CDR3 region has 15 residues. CDR3 DNA sequence: TGTGCCAGCAGGCCAGGGGGTGCCGGCAATCAGCCCCAGCATTTT. It specifies CASRPGGAGNQPQHF.

The gene calls are TRBV20-1 and TRBJ2-7; 7 nucleotides line up with TRBD1. In germline, CDR1 is DFQATT, CDR2 SNEGSKA (reference sequence). The ends lost 5 bases at V and 9 bases at J; junction bases unmatched: 13. This CDR3 spans 13 amino acids. The CDR3 nucleotides are TGCAGTGCTGAACAGGGGACCTTGGGGGTGCAGTACTTC. This gives the protein CSAEQGTLGVQYF.

This clonotype was observed a few times. This rearrangement joins TRBV18 to TRBJ1-2; D gene unclear. The germline V gene has CDR1 KGHSH and CDR2 LQKENI. Deletions cut 3 bases from V and 2 bases from J, with 10 bases between. This CDR3 spans 14 amino acids. CDR3 protein: CASSPTDQNYGYTF. The CDR3 DNA reads as TGTGCCAGCTCACCGACGGACCAGAACTATGGCTACACCTTC.

The count of this clonotype is one. The genes are TRBV6-5 and TRBJ2-6, with D perhaps TRBD2 (5 bases). CDR1 is MNHEY, CDR2 SVGAGI, per germline. The CDR3 length is 17 residues. Between the trimmed V and J ends, which lost 0 bases and 0 bases, there was a span of 9 bases. The CDR3 is CASSYSGVSSGANVLTF. DNA for the CDR3: TGTGCCAGCAGTTACTCGGGAGTTAGCTCTGGGGCCAACGTCCTGACTTTC.

This clonotype was seen only a few times. V usage is TRBV27 and J usage is TRBJ2-4; 8 positions agree with TRBD2. Unmatched junction bases numbered 4, after V lost 6 bases and J lost 0 bases. Germline CDR1 reads MNHEY; CDR2 reads SMNVEV (reference sequence). This CDR3 spans 15 amino acids. The CDR3 spells CASSRLASAKNIQYF. The CDR3, as DNA: TGTGCCAGCAGCAGACTAGCGTCAGCCAAAAACATTCAGTACTTC.

The rearrangement joins TRBV20-1 to TRBJ2-1, with D maybe TRBD2 (5 bases). Germline-derived CDR1 and CDR2 are DFQATT and SNEGSKA (reference sequence). Trimming shortened V by 8 bases and J by 2 bases, and 25 bases separated the two germline ends. This CDR3 is 17 amino acids long. CDR3 amino acids: CSPERRRVISPYNEQFF. The CDR3 DNA is TGCAGTCCAGAGCGGAGGCGGGTTATTAGCCCCTACAATGAGCAGTTCTTC.

This clonotype was counted many times. The gene calls are TRBV2 and TRBJ2-4; 7 positions match TRBD2. With V trimmed by 5 bases and J by 0 bases, 7 bases remained unmatched. The CDR3 has 16 residues. Germline assignment: CDR1 SNHLY and CDR2 FYNNEI. CDR3 loop: CASSRLARVAKNIQYF. The CDR3 region has the DNA TGTGCCAGCAGTCGACTAGCCAGGGTAGCCAAAAACATTCAGTACTTC.

This clonotype was counted a few times. The chain combines TRBV24-1 with TRBJ2-3, with TRBD2 matching over 8 bases. The CDR3 length is 15 residues. Germline CDR1 and CDR2: KGHDR and SFDVKD. Germline trimming cut 9 bases from V and 2 bases from J; bases unmatched to any gene: 9. The CDR3: CATSSKRGYTDTQYF. The CDR3 region has the DNA TGTGCCACCTCTTCCAAGCGGGGGTACACAGATACGCAGTATTTT.

There are a few counts of this clonotype. This rearrangement joins TRBV21-1 to TRBJ1-6. TRBV21-1 is given as a pseudogene. The CDR3 is 18 residues long. CDR3 coding DNA: TGTGCCAGCAGCAAAGCGCTGTCATTTAGGCGGGGAAATTCACCCCTCCACTTT. It translates to CASSKALSFRRGNSPLHF.

The gene calls are TRBV20-1 and TRBJ1-4; TRBD1 might be the D (5 bases). Deletions cut 3 bases from V and 4 bases from J, with 21 bases between. This CDR3 is 17 amino acids long. Germline loops: CDR1 DFQATT, CDR2 SNEGSKA (reference sequence). The CDR3 DNA reads TGCAGTGCTAGGTCCGTCCCGGGACGTGGGGGTAATGAAAAACTGTTTTTT. Residues: CSARSVPGRGGNEKLFF.

This chain connects TRBV18 to TRBJ2-1; the D call may be TRBD1 or TRBD2 (7 bases each). V shed 3 bases and J shed 5 bases, with 11 bases lying between them. CDR1 KGHSH and CDR2 LQKENI come from the germline V gene. This CDR3 has 14 amino acids. The CDR3 sequence is CASSPPGGDNEQFF. The CDR3 coding sequence is TGTGCCAGCTCACCCCCAGGGGGGGACAATGAGCAGTTCTTC.

V is TRBV7-8 and J is TRBJ2-7, with unresolved D. The ends were cut back, 1 base at V and 0 bases at J, with 16 bases in the middle. The CDR3 length is 17 residues. Germline CDR1 SGHVS, CDR2 FQNEAQ. The CDR3 region has the DNA TGTGCCAGCAGCTTAGGCGCGGCCACCGAGAGCTCCTACGAGCAGTACTTC. Its protein is CASSLGAATESSYEQYF.

The table lists this clonotype with many counts. V is TRBV2 and J is TRBJ2-7, with 9 bases matching TRBD2. This CDR3 region has 13 residues. Per the germline V gene, CDR1 is SNHLY and CDR2 is FYNNEI. V shed 6 bases and J 6 bases; nucleotides not matched to a gene: 6. The CDR3 protein is CASRRRLAAEQYF. The CDR3 nucleotides are TGTGCCAGCAGACGCAGACTAGCGGCCGAGCAGTACTTC.

J is TRBJ1-6 and V is TRBV7-2; 7 bases fit TRBD1. The V gene end was trimmed by 1 base and the J gene end by 12 bases; junction bases not matched to a gene: 9. CDR1 and CDR2 from the germline V gene are SGHTA and FQGNSA. The CDR3 sequence is 15 residues long. The CDR3 DNA is TGTGCCAGCAGCTTAGTAGGGAGAGGGGGCCAACCCCTCCACTTT. Translation: CASSLVGRGGQPLHF.

The V and J genes are TRBV6-1 and TRBJ2-2; TRBD2 matches 7 bases. The CDR3 totals 16 residues. V gave up 5 bases and J gave up 3 bases; unmatched junction bases: 9. The germline gives CDR1 MNHNS, CDR2 SASEGT. The CDR3 loop reads CASSPRPGRYTGELFF. Here the CDR3 DNA reads TGTGCCAGCAGTCCCCGACCCGGGAGGTACACCGGGGAGCTGTTTTTT.

V usage is TRBV7-8 and J usage is TRBJ2-3; no firm D call. CDR3 size: 14 residues. Germline values: CDR1 SGHVS, CDR2 FQNEAQ. V lost 4 bases to trimming and J lost 2 bases, with 10 bases between them. The CDR3 protein is CASSYTYNTDTQYF. The CDR3 DNA reads TGTGCCAGCAGCTACACATACAACACAGATACGCAGTATTTT.